Below are 15 T cell receptor beta chains sequenced from a single sample in a study of OX40 agonist ivuxolimab in advanced cancers. This table comes from immunoSEQ multiplex PCR, and its TCRdb copy is limited to in-frame clones, with some not included. The sample records about 85,000 clones, around 85% being singletons. Specimen: CD4+ or CD8+ T cells sorted from blood, collected in a trial of the OX40 agonist ivuxolimab. These TCRs come from an adult with an advanced solid tumor such as melanoma, head and neck, liver or kidney cancer.

This clone was seen more than once but under ten times. The CDR3 DNA reads TGTGCCAGCAGCTCCGGGACAGGGGATGCTTTCTTT. This translates into CASSSGTGDAFF. The genes are TRBV7-9 and TRBJ1-1, with 10 bases fitting TRBD1. The CDR3 length is 12 residues. Germline-derived CDR1 and CDR2 are SEHNR and FQNEAQ (reference sequence). With 4 bases clipped from V and 11 bases from J, the junction kept 4 bases outside the gene matches.

As for this clone: Other DNA sequences of this sample code for an identical CDR3. The chain uses TRBV19 and TRBJ1-5; possibly TRBD1 for D (6 bases). Trimming removed 4 bases at V and 5 bases at J, with 9 bases between. Germline V gene lookup returns CDR1 LNHDA and CDR2 SQIVND (reference sequence). There are 13 residues in the CDR3. CDR3 coding DNA: TGTGCCAGTAGTACCTACAGGGATCAGCCCCAGCATTTT. Protein product: CASSTYRDQPQHF. The complete variable domain, with remaining parts taken from reference TRBV19 and TRBJ1-5, reads DGGITQSPKYLFRKEGQNVTLSCEQNLNHDAMYWYRQDPGQGLRLIYYSQIVNDFQKGDIAEGYSVSREKKESFPLTVTSAQKNPTAFYLCASSTYRDQPQHFGDGTRLSIL.

This clone was counted once. The chain links TRBV2 to TRBJ1-6; D perhaps matches TRBD1 (6 bases). Germline lookup yields CDR1 SNHLY and CDR2 FYNNEI. The CDR3 is 14 residues long. V lost 7 bases and J lost 7, with 14 bases in between. The CDR3 DNA sequence: TGTGCCAGCATCCTCCAGGGGTTCAATTCACCCCTCCACTTT. This codes for CASILQGFNSPLHF. The variable domain in full, with the rest retrieved from reference TRBV2 and TRBJ1-6, is EPEVTQTPSHQVTQMGQEVILRCVPISNHLYFYWYRQILGQKVEFLVSFYNNEISEKSEIFDDQFSVERPDGSNFTLKIRSTKLEDSAMYFCASILQGFNSPLHFGNGTRLTVT.

In this sample, this clone turned up once. The chain combines TRBV5-6 with TRBJ1-1, with D perhaps TRBD1 (5 bases). The CDR3 is made up of 14 amino acids. V gave up 2 bases and J gave up 3 bases, with 11 bases separating them. Germline CDR1 and CDR2: SGHDT and YYEEEE. CDR3 loop: CASSFGAGDTEAFF. The CDR3, as DNA: TGTGCCAGCAGCTTTGGGGCTGGGGACACTGAAGCTTTCTTT.

J is TRBJ1-5 and V is TRBV19; TRBD1 matches 8 bases. The CDR3 runs 21 residues. Germline V lookup: CDR1 LNHDA, CDR2 SQIVND (reference sequence). The V segment lost 7 bases and the J segment 3 bases; nucleotides outside the gene matches: 26. CDR3 protein: CASISQPYRGTGKFDNQPQHF. In DNA form, the CDR3 reads TGTGCCAGTATTAGCCAACCTTACAGGGGGACGGGTAAGTTTGACAATCAGCCCCAGCATTTT.

The CDR3 loop reads CASSLAVSRGQETQYF. CDR3 coding DNA: TGTGCCAGCAGCTTAGCGGTCTCCCGGGGACAAGAGACCCAGTACTTC. V gene TRBV11-2 combines with J gene TRBJ2-5; maybe TRBD2 (5 bases). Trimming pared 1 base from V and 2 bases from J, leaving 14 bases between. From germline, CDR1 is SGHAT and CDR2 FQNNGV. The CDR3 contains 16 residues.

The count of this clone is one. This chain connects TRBV6-5 to TRBJ1-1, with TRBD1 identical over 9 bases. CDR1 and CDR2 (germline): MNHEY, SVGAGI. The CDR3 sequence is 14 residues long. Trimming removed 6 bases from V and 1 base from J; junction bases left unmatched: 3. The CDR3 nucleotides are TGTGCCAGCAGGCAACAGGGGGCGAACACTGAAGCTTTCTTT. Protein: CASRQQGANTEAFF.

The chain uses TRBV18 and TRBJ2-5; 8 bases fit TRBD2. V trimming: 3 bases; J trimming: 0 bases; junction bases outside the gene matches: 6. In germline, CDR1 is KGHSH, CDR2 LQKENI. This CDR3 region has 16 residues. CDR3 in DNA: TGTGCCAGCTCACCCGGCTTAGCGGGGTACCAAGAGACCCAGTACTTC. It is translated as CASSPGLAGYQETQYF.

This chain's CDR3 is CASSPGPTNEKLFF. CDR3 DNA: TGCGCCAGCAGCCCGGGTCCAACTAATGAAAAACTGTTTTTT. The chain uses TRBV5-1 and TRBJ1-4; D is unresolved. The CDR3 has 14 residues. Trimming stripped 4 bases from V and 0 bases from J, with 7 bases between. Germline CDR1 SGHRS, CDR2 YFSETQ.

The chain joins TRBV7-2 to TRBJ2-5; D possibly matches TRBD1 or TRBD2 (5 bases each). The CDR3 is 15 amino acids. V lost 1 base and J 2 bases, leaving 11 bases between the germline ends. The germline V gene encodes CDR1 SGHTA and CDR2 FQGNSA. CDR3 coding DNA: TGTGCCAGCAGCTTAGGCGGGTCAGGGCAAGAGACCCAGTACTTC. Its translation is CASSLGGSGQETQYF.

DNA of the CDR3: TGTGCCAGCTCCACACTGTCTTTCTACGAGCAGTACTTC. Translating gives CASSTLSFYEQYF. The chain carries TRBV18 and TRBJ2-7; D remains ambiguous. Germline V CDR1 and CDR2: KGHSH, LQKENI. There are 13 residues in the CDR3. Trimming pared 6 bases from V and 3 bases from J, leaving 12 bases between. The whole variable domain, remainder taken from reference TRBV18 and TRBJ2-7, is NAGVMQNPRHLVRRRGQEARLRCSPMKGHSHVYWYRQLPEEGLKFMVYLQKENIIDESGMPKERFSAEFPKEGPSILRIQQVVRGDSAAYFCASSTLSFYEQYFGPGTRLTVT.

V gene TRBV2 combines with J gene TRBJ2-1, with TRBD2 identical over 12 bases. CDR3 length: 15 amino acids. Germline CDR1 SNHLY, CDR2 FYNNEI. V shed 2 bases, J shed 8 bases, and the junction held 4 bases outside the gene matches. This chain's CDR3 is CASSELAGGHDEQFF. CDR3 in DNA: TGTGCCAGCAGTGAACTAGCGGGGGGGCATGATGAGCAGTTCTTC.

The V and J genes are TRBV7-3 and TRBJ2-3; no clear D. Germline CDR1 and CDR2: SGHTA and FQGTGA. There are 13 residues in the CDR3. Between the trimmed V and J ends, which lost 5 bases and 2 bases, there was a span of 8 bases. For the CDR3, the DNA is TGTGCCAGCAGCCCCCGATACACAGATACGCAGTATTTT. Amino acids: CASSPRYTDTQYF.

The rearrangement links TRBV30 to TRBJ1-1; D is possibly TRBD1 (6 bases). CDR1 and CDR2 (germline): GTSNPN, SVGIG (reference sequence). This CDR3 is built from 11 residues. The CDR3 nucleotides are TGTGCGGGGGGCGTGAACACTGAAGCTTTCTTT. Translating it yields CAGGVNTEAFF.

The chain couples TRBV12-5 to TRBJ2-2, with D possibly being TRBD2 (6 bases). V was clipped by 0 bases and J by 6 bases, with 14 bases between them. The CDR3 sequence is 16 residues long. Germline V CDR1 and CDR2: LGHNT, FRNRAP. CDR3 loop: CASGLVVGGSAGELFF. The CDR3 nucleotides read TGTGCTAGTGGTTTGGTCGTGGGGGGATCGGCCGGGGAGCTGTTTTTT. Supplemented by reference TRBV12-5 and TRBJ2-2, the full variable domain reads DARVTQTPRHKVTEMGQEVTMRCQPILGHNTVFWYRQTMMQGLELLAYFRNRAPLDDSGMPKDRFSAEMPDATLATLKIQPSEPRDSAVYFCASGLVVGGSAGELFFGEGSRLTVL.